These 10 T cell receptor beta chains were sequenced from one sample in a study of blood T cells in healthy people across ages. Combining a sample-barcoded 5' primer with a J-beta primer mix, a second PCR ran for roughly 6 to 12 cycles. MiXCR, applied by TCRdb to the 5' RACE reads, yields one record per CDR3 protein. The data show about 1 million distinct CDR3 sequences, around 25% seen once. This sample also belongs to another study, concerning T cells of mothers and their children.

Sequencing was performed on blood. Receptor source: a girl aged 2 to 9 in good health.

This clonotype has more than one count but fewer than ten. The gene calls are TRBV9 and TRBJ2-1; tentative D call: TRBD1 (6 bases). V dropped 3 bases and J dropped 5 bases, with 12 bases sitting between them. The CDR3 loop spans 14 amino acids. Looked up from germline, CDR1 is SGDLS and CDR2 is YYNGEE. This CDR3 is CASSAIQGNNEQFF. The CDR3 region has the DNA TGTGCCAGCAGCGCAATCCAGGGGAACAATGAGCAGTTCTTC.

In its sample, this clonotype was seen a few times. The V and J genes are TRBV20-1 and TRBJ2-5; 9 bases are a match to TRBD1. There are 15 residues in the CDR3. CDR1 and CDR2 from the germline V gene are DFQATT and SNEGSKA (reference sequence). The junction had 13 bases not matched to a gene; V was cut back by 6 bases and J by 5 bases. DNA for the CDR3: TGCAGTGCCTACGAGGGACAGGGCGTCGGGGAGACCCAGTACTTC. This translates into CSAYEGQGVGETQYF.

The genes are TRBV7-2 and TRBJ2-3; no clear D. This CDR3 has 15 amino acids. The germline V and J ends were trimmed by 1 base and 2 bases, with 10 bases remaining between them. Germline V gene lookup returns CDR1 SGHTA and CDR2 FQGNSA. The CDR3 here is CASSLVPSPTDTQYF. The CDR3 nucleotides read TGTGCCAGCAGCTTAGTTCCCTCCCCCACAGATACGCAGTATTTT. Variable domain in full (rest from reference TRBV7-2 and TRBJ2-3): GAGVSQSPSNKVTEKGKDVELRCDPISGHTALYWYRQSLGQGLEFLIYFQGNSAPDKSGLPSDRFSAERTGGSVSTLTIQRTQQEDSAVYLCASSLVPSPTDTQYFGPGTRLTVL.

This clonotype was recorded many times. The chain employs TRBV6-2 or TRBV6-3 and TRBJ2-5; D ambiguous. The tail of the sequence fits TRBJ2-7 better, so the J call may be wrong. The CDR3 runs 12 residues. The germline V gene encodes CDR1 MNHEY and CDR2 SVGEGT. CDR3 residues: CASSHGSYEQYF. CDR3 nucleotide sequence: TGTGCCAGCAGTCACGGCTCCTACGAGCAGTACTTC.

The CDR3 sequence: CSFSGDSTDTQYF. CDR3 bases: TGCAGTTTTAGCGGGGACTCCACAGATACGCAGTATTTT. The gene calls are TRBV20-1 and TRBJ2-3, with TRBD2 identical over 8 bases. CDR3 size: 13 residues. V shed 8 bases and J 2 bases; nucleotides not matched to a gene: 6. CDR1 and CDR2 from the germline V gene are DFQATT and SNEGSKA (reference sequence).

A few counts support this clonotype. The V and J genes are TRBV20-1 and TRBJ2-5, with no clear D. The CDR3 loop spans 11 amino acids. The V gene's germline CDR1 is DFQATT and CDR2 SNEGSKA (reference sequence). V lost 4 bases, J lost 3 bases, and 6 bases lay in between. CDR3 DNA sequence: TGCAGTGCTATGGCTGAAGAGACCCAGTACTTC. Translation: CSAMAEETQYF.

This chain links TRBV7-6 with TRBJ1-1; the D is unclear. From germline, CDR1 is SGHVS and CDR2 FNYEAQ. V shed 3 bases and J shed 5 bases, with 16 bases lying between them. CDR3 length equals 15 residues. The CDR3 here is CASSFRTDGGTEAFF. The CDR3 nucleotides are TGTGCCAGCAGCTTTCGGACGGACGGAGGGACTGAAGCTTTCTTT.

V and J are TRBV2 and TRBJ2-3; no reliable D call. CDR3 length: 15 amino acids. Germline values: CDR1 SNHLY, CDR2 FYNNEI. Trimming took off 2 bases at V and 3 bases at J, with 12 bases between the two ends. The CDR3 DNA reads as TGTGCCAGCAGTGAAAATCCCCATAGTACAGATACGCAGTATTTT. Translating gives CASSENPHSTDTQYF.

The table lists this clonotype with a few counts. This chain uses TRBV29-1 with TRBJ1-2, with D hard to call. In germline, CDR1 is SQVTM, CDR2 ANQGSEA. The CDR3 totals 11 residues. Trimming removed 0 bases at V and 9 bases at J, with 8 bases between. CDR3 DNA: TGCAGCGTTGAAGACACAGTCAGCTACACCTTC. This encodes CSVEDTVSYTF.

V and J are TRBV28 and TRBJ2-5; TRBD1 aligns across 10 bases. The J call is uncertain, as TRBJ2-1 better fits the DNA end. The germline V gene has CDR1 MDHEN and CDR2 SYDVKM. The CDR3 spans 16 residues. DNA for the CDR3: TGTGCCAGCAGTTGGGACAGGGGCAGGGAGCACAATGAGCAGTTCTTC. Protein sequence: CASSWDRGREHNEQFF.